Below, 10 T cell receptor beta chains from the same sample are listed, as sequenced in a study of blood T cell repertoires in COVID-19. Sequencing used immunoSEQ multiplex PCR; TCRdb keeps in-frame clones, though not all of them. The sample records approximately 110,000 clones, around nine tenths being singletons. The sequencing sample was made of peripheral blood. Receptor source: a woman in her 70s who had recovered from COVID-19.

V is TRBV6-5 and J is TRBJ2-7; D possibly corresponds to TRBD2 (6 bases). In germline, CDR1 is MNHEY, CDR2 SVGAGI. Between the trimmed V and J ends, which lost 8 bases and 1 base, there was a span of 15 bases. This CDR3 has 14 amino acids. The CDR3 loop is CASEPGLHSYEQYF. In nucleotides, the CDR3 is TGTGCCAGCGAACCGGGACTCCATTCCTACGAGCAGTACTTC.

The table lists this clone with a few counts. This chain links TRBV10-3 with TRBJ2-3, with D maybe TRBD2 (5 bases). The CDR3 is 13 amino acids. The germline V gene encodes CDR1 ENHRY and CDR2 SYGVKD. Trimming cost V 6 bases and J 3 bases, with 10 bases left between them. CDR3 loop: CAISSGMTDTQYF. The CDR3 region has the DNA TGTGCCATCAGCTCCGGGATGACAGATACGCAGTATTTT.

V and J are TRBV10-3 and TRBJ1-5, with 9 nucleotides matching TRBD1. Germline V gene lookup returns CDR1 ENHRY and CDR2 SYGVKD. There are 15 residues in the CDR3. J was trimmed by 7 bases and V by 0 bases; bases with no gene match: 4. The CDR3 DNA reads TGTGCCATCAGTGAGTCTACAGGGGGCATACAGCCCCAGCATTTT. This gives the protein CAISESTGGIQPQHF.

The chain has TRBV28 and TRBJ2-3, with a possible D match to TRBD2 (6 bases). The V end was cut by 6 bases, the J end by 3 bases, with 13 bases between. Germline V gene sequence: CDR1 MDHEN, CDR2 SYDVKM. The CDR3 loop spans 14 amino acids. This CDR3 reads CASSPSDGTDTQYF. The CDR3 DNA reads TGTGCCAGCAGCCCTAGCGATGGTACAGATACGCAGTATTTT.

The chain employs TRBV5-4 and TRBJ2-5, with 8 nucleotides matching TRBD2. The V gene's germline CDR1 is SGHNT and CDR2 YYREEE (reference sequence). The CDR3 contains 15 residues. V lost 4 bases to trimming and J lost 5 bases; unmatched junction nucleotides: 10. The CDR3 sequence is CASSHRAGGRETQYF. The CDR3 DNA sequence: TGTGCCAGCAGCCACCGCGCGGGCGGGAGGGAGACCCAGTACTTC.

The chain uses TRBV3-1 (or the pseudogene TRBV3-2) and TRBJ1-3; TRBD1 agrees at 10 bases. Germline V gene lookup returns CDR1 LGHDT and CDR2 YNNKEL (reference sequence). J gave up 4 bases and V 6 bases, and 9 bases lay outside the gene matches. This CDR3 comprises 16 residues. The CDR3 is CASSLGQGVIGNTIYF. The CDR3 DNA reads TGTGCCAGCAGTCTAGGACAGGGGGTCATCGGAAACACCATATATTTT.

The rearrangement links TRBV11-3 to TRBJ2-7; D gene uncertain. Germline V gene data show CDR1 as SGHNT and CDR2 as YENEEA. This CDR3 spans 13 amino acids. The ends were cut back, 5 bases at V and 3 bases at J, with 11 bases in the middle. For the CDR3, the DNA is TGTGCCAGCAGCGCGAGCTCCGGCTACGAGCAGTACTTC. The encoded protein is CASSASSGYEQYF.

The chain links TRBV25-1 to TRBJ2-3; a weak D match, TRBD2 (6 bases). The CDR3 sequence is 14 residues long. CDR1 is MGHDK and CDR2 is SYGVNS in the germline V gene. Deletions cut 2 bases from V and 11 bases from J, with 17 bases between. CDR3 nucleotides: TGTGCCAGCAGTGAAAGTGCGGGGCCTAGGGGGCAGTATTTT. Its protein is CASSESAGPRGQYF.

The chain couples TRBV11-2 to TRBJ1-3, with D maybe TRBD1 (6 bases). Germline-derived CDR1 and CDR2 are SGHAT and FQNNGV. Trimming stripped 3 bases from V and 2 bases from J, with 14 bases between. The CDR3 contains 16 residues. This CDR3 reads CASSLSAGTTGNTIYF. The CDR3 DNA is TGTGCCAGCAGCTTGAGCGCAGGGACAACTGGAAACACCATATATTTT.

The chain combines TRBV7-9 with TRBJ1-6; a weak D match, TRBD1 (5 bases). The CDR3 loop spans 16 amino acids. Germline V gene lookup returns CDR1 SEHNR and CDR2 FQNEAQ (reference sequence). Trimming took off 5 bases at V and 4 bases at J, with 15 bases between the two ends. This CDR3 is CASSPSRQRYNSPLHF. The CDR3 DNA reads TGTGCCAGCAGCCCTTCCAGACAGCGATATAATTCACCCCTCCACTTT.